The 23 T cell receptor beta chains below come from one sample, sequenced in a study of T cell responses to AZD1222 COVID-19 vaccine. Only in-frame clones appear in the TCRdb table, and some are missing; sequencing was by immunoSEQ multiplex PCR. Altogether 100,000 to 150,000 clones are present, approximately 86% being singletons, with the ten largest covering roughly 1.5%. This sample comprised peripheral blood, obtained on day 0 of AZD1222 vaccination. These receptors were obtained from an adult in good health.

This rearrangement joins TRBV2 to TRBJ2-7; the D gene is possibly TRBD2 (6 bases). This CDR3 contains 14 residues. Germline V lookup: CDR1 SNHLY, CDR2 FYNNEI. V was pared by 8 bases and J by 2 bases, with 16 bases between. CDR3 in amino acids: CASLVGGLAYEQYF. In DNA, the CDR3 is TGTGCCAGCCTTGTCGGGGGTTTGGCCTACGAGCAGTACTTC.

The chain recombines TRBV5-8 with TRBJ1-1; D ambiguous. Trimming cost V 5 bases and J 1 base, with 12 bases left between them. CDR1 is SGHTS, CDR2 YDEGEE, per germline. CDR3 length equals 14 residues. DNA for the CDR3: TGTGCCAGCAGGTCTCCGGGAACGAACACTGAAGCTTTCTTT. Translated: CASRSPGTNTEAFF.

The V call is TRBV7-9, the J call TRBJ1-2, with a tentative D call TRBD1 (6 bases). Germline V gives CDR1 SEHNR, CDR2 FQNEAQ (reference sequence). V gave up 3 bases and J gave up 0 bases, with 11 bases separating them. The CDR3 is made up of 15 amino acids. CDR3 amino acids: CASSLGQRANYGYTF. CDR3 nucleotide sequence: TGTGCCAGCAGCTTGGGACAACGAGCTAACTATGGCTACACCTTC.

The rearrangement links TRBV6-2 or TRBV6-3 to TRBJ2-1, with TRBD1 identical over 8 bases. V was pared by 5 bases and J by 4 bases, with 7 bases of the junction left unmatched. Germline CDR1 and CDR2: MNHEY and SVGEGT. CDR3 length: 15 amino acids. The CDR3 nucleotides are TGTGCCAGCAGTCGGACAGGGCCCCTTTACAATGAGCAGTTCTTC. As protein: CASSRTGPLYNEQFF.

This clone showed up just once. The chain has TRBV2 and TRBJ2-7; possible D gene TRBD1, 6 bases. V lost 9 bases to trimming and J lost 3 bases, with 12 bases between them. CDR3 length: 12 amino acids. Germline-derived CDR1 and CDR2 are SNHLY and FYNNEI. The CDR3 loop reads CASIGGNYEQYF. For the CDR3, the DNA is TGTGCCAGTATAGGGGGAAACTACGAGCAGTACTTC.

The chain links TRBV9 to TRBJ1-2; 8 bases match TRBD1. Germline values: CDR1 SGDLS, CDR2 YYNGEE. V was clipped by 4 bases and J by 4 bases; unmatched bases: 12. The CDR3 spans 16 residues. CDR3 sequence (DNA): TGTGCCAGCAGCCCCGCGGGCGGACAGGGAGGCTATGGCTACACCTTC. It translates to CASSPAGGQGGYGYTF.

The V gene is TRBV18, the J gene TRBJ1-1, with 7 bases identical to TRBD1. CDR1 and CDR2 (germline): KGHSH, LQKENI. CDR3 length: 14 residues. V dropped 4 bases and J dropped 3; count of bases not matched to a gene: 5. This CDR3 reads CASSLNRGDTEAFF. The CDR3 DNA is TGTGCCAGCTCACTAAACAGGGGTGACACTGAAGCTTTCTTT. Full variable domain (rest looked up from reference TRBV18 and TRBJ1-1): NAGVMQNPRHLVRRRGQEARLRCSPMKGHSHVYWYRQLPEEGLKFMVYLQKENIIDESGMPKERFSAEFPKEGPSILRIQQVVRGDSAAYFCASSLNRGDTEAFFGQGTRLTVV.

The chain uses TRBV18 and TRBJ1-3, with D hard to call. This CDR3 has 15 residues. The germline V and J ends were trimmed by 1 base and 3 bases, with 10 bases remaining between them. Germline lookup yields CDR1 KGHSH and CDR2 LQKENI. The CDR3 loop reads CASSPRSALGNTIYF. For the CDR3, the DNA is TGTGCCAGCTCACCACGGTCGGCCCTTGGAAACACCATATATTTT.

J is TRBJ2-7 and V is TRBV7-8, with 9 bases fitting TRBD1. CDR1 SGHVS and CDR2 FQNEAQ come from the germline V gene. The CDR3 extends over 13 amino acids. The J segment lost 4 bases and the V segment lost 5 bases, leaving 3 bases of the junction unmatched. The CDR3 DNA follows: TGTGCCAGCAGCGGGACAGGGAATTACGAGCAGTACTTC. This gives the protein CASSGTGNYEQYF.

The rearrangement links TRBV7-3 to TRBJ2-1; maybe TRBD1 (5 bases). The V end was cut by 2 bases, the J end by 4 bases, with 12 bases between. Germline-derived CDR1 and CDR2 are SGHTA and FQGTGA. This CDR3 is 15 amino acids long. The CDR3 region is CASSLGPGSYNEQFF. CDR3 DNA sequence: TGTGCCAGCAGCTTAGGGCCAGGGTCGTACAATGAGCAGTTCTTC.

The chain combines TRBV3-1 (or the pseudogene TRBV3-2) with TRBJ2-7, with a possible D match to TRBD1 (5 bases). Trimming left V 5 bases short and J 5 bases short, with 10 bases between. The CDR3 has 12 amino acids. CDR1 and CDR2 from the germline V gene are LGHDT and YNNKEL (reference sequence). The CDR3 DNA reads TGTGCCAGCAGCTCCCAGGGAAACGAGCAGTACTTC. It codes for CASSSQGNEQYF.

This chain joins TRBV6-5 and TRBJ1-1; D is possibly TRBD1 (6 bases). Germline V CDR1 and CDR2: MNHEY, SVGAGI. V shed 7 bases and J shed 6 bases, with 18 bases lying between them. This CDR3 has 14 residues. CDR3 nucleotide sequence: TGTGCCAGCACTCCGCAGGGGTTTCGACCTGAAGCTTTCTTT. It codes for CASTPQGFRPEAFF.

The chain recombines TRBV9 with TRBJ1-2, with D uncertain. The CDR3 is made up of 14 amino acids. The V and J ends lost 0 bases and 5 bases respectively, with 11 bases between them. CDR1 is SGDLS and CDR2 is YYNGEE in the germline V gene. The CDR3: CASSVGQGRYGYTF. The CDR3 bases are TGTGCCAGCAGCGTAGGTCAAGGAAGGTATGGCTACACCTTC.

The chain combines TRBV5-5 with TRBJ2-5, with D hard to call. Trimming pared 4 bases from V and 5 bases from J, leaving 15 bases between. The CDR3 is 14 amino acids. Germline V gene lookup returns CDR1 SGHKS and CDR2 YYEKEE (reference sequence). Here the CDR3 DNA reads TGTGCCAGCAGCCCCTGGACCGTACGGGAGACCCAGTACTTC. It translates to CASSPWTVRETQYF.

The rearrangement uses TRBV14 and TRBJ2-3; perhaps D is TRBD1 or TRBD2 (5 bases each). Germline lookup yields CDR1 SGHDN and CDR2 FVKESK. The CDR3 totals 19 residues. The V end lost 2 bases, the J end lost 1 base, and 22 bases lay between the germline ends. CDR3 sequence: CASSQSAWKRGRGTDTQYF. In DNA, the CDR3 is TGTGCCAGCAGCCAATCGGCTTGGAAGAGGGGACGGGGCACAGATACGCAGTATTTT.

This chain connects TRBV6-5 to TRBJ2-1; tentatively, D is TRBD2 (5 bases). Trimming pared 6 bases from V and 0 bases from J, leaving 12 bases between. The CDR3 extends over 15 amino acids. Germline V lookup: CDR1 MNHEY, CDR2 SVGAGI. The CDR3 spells CASSPVRDSYNEQFF. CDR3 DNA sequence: TGTGCCAGCAGCCCGGTCCGGGACTCCTACAATGAGCAGTTCTTC.

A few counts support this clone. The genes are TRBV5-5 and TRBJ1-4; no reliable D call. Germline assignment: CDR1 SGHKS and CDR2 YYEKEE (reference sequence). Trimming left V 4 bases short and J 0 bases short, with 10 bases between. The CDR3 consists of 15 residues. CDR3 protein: CASSPSRATNEKLFF. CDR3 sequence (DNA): TGTGCCAGCAGCCCCTCCCGTGCAACTAATGAAAAACTGTTTTTT.

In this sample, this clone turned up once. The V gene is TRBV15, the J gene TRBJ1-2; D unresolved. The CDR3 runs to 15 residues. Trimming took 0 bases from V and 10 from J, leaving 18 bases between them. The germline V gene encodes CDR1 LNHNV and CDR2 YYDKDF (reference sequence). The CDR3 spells CATSRDLAGLGSYTF. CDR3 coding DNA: TGTGCCACCAGCAGAGATCTCGCCGGTCTAGGGTCCTACACCTTC.

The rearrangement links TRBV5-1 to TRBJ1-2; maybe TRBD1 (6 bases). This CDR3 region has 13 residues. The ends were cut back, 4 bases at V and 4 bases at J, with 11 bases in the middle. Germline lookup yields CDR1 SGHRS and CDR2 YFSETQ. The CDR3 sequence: CASSARQAYGYTF. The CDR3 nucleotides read TGCGCCAGCAGCGCAAGACAGGCCTATGGCTACACCTTC.

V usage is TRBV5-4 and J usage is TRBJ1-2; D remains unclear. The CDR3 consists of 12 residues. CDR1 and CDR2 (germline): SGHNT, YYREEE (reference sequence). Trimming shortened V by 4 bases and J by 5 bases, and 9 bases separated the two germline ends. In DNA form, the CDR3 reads TGTGCCAGCAGCCCCTCTGGGTATGGCTACACCTTC. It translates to CASSPSGYGYTF.

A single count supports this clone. The CDR3 loop is CASSLSGGRPQHF. CDR3 in DNA: TGTGCCAGCAGTTTATCCGGGGGGCGACCCCAGCATTTT. V and J are TRBV27 and TRBJ1-5, with D maybe TRBD1 (6 bases). Trimming left V 0 bases short and J 10 bases short, with 10 bases between. Germline CDR1 MNHEY, CDR2 SMNVEV (reference sequence). This CDR3 is built from 13 residues.

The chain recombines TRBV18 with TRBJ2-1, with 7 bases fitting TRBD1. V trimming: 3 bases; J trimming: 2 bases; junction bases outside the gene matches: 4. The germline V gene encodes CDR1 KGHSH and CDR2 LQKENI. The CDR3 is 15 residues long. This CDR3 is CASSPDRQTYNEQFF. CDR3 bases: TGTGCCAGCTCACCGGACAGGCAGACCTACAATGAGCAGTTCTTC. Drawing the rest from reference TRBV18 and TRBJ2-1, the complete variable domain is NAGVMQNPRHLVRRRGQEARLRCSPMKGHSHVYWYRQLPEEGLKFMVYLQKENIIDESGMPKERFSAEFPKEGPSILRIQQVVRGDSAAYFCASSPDRQTYNEQFFGPGTRLTVL.

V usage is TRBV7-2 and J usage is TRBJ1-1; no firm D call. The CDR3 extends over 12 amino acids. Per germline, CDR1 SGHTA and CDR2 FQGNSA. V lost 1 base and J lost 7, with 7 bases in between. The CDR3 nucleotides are TGTGCCAGCAGCTTAGACCCCTATGAAGCTTTCTTT. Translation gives CASSLDPYEAFF.